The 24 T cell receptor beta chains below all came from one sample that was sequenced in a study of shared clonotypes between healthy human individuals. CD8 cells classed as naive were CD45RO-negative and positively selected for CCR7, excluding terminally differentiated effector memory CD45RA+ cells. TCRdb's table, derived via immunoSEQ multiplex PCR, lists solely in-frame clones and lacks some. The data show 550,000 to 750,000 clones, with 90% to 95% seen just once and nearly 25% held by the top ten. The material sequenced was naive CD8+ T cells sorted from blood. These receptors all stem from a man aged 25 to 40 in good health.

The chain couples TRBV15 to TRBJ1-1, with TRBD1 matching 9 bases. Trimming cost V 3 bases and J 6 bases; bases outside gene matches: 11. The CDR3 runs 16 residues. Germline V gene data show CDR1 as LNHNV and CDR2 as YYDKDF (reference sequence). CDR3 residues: CATSSPGTGFFPEAFF. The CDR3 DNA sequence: TGTGCCACCAGCAGTCCAGGGACAGGGTTTTTTCCTGAAGCTTTCTTT.

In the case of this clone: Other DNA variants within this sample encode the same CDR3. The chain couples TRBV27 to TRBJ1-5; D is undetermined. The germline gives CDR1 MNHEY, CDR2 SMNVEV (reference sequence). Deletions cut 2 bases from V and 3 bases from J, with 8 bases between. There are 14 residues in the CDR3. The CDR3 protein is CASSLGLTNQPQHF. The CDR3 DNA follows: TGTGCCAGCAGTTTAGGGTTGACCAATCAGCCCCAGCATTTT.

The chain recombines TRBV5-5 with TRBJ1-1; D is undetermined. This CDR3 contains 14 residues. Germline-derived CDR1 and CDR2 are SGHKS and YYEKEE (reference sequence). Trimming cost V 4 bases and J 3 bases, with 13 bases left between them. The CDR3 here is CASSERSGDTEAFF. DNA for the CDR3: TGTGCCAGCAGCGAACGCAGTGGGGACACTGAAGCTTTCTTT.

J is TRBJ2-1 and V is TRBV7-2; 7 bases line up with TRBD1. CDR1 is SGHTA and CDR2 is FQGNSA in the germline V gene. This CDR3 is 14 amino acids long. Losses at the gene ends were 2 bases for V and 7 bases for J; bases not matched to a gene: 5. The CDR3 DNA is TGTGCCAGCAGCTTAACAGGGGAAGCGAATGAGCAGTTCTTC. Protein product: CASSLTGEANEQFF.

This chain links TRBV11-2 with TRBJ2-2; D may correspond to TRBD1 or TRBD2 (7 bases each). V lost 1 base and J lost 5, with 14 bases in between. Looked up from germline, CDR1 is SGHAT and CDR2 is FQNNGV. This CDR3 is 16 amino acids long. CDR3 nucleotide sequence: TGTGCCAGCAGCTTAGTCCCCAGGGGGGGAACCGGGGAGCTGTTTTTT. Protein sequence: CASSLVPRGGTGELFF.

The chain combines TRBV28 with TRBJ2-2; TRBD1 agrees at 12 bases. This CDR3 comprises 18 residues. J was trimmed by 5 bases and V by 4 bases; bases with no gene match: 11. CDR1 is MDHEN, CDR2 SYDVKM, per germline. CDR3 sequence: CASSSLNWGQGATGELFF. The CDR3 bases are TGTGCCAGCAGTTCACTAAATTGGGGACAGGGGGCAACCGGGGAGCTGTTTTTT.

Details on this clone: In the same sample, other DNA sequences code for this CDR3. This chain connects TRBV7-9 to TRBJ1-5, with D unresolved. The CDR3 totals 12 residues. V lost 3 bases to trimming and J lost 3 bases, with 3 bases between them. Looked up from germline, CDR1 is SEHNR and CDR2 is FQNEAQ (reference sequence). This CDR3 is CASSFPNQPQHF. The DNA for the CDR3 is TGTGCCAGCAGCTTCCCCAATCAGCCCCAGCATTTT.

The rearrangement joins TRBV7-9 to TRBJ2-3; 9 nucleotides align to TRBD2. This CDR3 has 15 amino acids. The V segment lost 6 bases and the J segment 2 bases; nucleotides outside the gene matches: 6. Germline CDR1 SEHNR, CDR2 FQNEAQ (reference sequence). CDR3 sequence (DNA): TGTGCCAGCAGTTTTAGGACTAGCGTCACAGATACGCAGTATTTT. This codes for CASSFRTSVTDTQYF.

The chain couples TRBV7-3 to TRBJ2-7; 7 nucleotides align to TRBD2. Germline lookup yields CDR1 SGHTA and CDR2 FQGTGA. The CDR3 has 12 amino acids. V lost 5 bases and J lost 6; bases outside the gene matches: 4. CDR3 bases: TGTGCCAGCAGCCCCGGGGGGACCGAGCAGTACTTC. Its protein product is CASSPGGTEQYF.

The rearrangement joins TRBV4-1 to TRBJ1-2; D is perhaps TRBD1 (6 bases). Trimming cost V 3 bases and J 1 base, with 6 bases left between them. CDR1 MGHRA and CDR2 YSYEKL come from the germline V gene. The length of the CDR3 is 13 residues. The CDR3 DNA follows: TGCGCCAGCAGCCAGGGACATAACTATGGCTACACCTTC. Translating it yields CASSQGHNYGYTF.

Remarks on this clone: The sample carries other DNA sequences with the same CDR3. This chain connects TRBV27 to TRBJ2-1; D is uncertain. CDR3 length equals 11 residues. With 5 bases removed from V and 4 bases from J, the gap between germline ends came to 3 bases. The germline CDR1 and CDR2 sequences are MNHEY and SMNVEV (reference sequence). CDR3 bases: TGTGCCAGCAGTGCGTACAATGAGCAGTTCTTC. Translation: CASSAYNEQFF.

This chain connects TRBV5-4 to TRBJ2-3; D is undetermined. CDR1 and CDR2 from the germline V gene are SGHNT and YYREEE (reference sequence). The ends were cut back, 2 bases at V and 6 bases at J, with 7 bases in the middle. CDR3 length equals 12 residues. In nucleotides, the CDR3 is TGTGCCAGCAGCTTCGGGCAGGATACGCAGTATTTT. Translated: CASSFGQDTQYF.

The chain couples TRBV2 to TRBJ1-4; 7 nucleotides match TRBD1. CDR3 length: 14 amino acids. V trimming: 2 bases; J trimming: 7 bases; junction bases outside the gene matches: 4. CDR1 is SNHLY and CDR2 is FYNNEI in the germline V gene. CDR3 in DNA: TGTGCCAGCAGTGAATGGACAGGTACTGAAAAACTGTTTTTT. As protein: CASSEWTGTEKLFF.

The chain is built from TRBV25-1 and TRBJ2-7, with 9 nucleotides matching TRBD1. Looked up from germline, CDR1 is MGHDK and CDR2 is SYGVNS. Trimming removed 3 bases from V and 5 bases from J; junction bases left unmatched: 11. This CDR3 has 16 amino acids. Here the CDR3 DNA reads TGTGCCAGCAGTGACTCCCCGGGACAGGGAACCAACGAGCAGTACTTC. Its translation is CASSDSPGQGTNEQYF.

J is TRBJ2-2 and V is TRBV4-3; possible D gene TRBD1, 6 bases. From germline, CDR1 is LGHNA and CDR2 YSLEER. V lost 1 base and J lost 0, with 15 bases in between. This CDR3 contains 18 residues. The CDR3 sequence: CASSQVWTEDPNTGELFF. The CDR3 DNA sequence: TGCGCCAGCAGCCAAGTGTGGACAGAAGACCCGAACACCGGGGAGCTGTTTTTT.

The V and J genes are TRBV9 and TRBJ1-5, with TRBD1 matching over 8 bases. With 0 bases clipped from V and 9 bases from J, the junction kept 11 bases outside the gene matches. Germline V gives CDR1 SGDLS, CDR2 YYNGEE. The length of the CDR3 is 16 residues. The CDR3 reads CASSVEGRTGFLPQHF. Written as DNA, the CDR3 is TGTGCCAGCAGCGTAGAGGGAAGGACAGGGTTTCTGCCCCAGCATTTT.

DNA for the CDR3: TGTGCCAGCAGCTTAAAACTAGCTAACATCAATGAGCAGTTCTTC. Protein sequence: CASSLKLANINEQFF. V usage is TRBV7-6 and J usage is TRBJ2-1, with D perhaps matching TRBD2 (6 bases). Germline loops: CDR1 SGHVS, CDR2 FNYEAQ. CDR3 length: 15 amino acids. Deletions cut 2 bases from V and 6 bases from J, with 14 bases between.

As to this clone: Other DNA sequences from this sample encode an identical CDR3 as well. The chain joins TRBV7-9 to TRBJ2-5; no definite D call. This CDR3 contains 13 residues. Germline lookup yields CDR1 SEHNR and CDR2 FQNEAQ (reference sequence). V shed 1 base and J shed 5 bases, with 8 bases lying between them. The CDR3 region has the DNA TGTGCCAGCAGCTTAGACTCAGGCGAGACCCAGTACTTC. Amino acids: CASSLDSGETQYF.

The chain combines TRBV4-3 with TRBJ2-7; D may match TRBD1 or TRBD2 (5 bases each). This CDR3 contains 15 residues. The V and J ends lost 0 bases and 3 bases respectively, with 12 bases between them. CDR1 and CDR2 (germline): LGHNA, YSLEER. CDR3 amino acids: CASSQEAAGHYEQYF. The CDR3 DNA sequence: TGCGCCAGCAGCCAAGAAGCGGCAGGGCACTACGAGCAGTACTTC.

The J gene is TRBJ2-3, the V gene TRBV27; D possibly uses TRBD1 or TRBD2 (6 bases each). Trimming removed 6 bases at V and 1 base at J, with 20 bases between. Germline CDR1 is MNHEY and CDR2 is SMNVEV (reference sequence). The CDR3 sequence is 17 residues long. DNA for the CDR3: TGTGCCAGCAGCTCCGCGGAGGGGGTAACGGGCACAGATACGCAGTATTTT. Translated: CASSSAEGVTGTDTQYF.

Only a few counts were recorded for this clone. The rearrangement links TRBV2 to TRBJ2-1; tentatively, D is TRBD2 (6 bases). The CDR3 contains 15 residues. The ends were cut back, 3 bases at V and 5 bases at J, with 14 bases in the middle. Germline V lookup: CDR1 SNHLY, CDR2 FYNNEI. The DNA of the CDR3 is TGTGCCAGCAGTGACCCGGGAGTGGGAAACAATGAGCAGTTCTTC. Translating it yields CASSDPGVGNNEQFF.

CDR3 protein: CASSPRGLNYNEQFF. CDR3 in DNA: TGTGCCAGCAGCCCCCGGGGTCTAAACTACAATGAGCAGTTCTTC. The J gene is TRBJ2-1, the V gene TRBV9, with D perhaps matching TRBD2 (5 bases). Germline V gives CDR1 SGDLS, CDR2 YYNGEE. CDR3 length: 15 residues. V lost 4 bases to trimming and J lost 3 bases, with 14 bases between them.

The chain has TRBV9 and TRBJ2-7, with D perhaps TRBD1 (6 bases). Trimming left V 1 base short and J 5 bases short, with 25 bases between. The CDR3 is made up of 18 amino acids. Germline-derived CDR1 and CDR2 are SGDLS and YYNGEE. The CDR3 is CASSVLPISGTKKDEQYF. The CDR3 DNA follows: TGTGCCAGCAGCGTACTCCCCATCTCCGGGACAAAGAAAGACGAGCAGTACTTC.

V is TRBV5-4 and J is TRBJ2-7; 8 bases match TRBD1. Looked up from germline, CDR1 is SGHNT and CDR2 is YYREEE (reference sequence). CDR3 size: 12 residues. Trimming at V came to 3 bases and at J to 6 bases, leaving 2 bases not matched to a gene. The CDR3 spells CASSSDRVEQYF. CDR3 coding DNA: TGTGCCAGCAGCTCGGACAGGGTCGAGCAGTACTTC.